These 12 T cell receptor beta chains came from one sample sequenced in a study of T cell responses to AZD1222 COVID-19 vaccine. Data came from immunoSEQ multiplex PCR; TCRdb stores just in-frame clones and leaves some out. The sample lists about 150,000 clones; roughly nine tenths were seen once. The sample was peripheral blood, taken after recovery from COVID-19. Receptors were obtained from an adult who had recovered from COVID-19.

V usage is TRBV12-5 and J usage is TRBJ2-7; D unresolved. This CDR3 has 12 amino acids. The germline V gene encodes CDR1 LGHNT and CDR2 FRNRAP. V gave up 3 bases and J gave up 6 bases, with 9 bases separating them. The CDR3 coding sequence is TGTGCTAGTGGTTTAAGCCCCGTCGAGCAGTACTTC. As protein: CASGLSPVEQYF.

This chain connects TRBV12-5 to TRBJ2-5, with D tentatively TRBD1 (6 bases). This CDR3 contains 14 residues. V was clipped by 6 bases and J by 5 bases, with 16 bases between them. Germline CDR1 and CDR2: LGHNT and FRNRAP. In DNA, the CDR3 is TGTGCTAGTGGGCCACCTCCACAGGGTGAGACCCAGTACTTC. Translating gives CASGPPPQGETQYF.

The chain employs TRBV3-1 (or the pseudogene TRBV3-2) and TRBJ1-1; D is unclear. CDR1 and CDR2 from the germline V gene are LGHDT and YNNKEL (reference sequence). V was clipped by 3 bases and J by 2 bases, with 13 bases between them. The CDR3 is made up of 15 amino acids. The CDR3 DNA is TGTGCCAGCAGCCATTCAGACCAGAGAAACACTGAAGCTTTCTTT. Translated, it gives CASSHSDQRNTEAFF.

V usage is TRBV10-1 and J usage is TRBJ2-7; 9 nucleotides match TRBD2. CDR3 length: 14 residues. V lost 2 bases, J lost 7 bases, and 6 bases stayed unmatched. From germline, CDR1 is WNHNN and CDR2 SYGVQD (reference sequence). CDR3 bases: TGCGCCAGCAGTGAGGCGGGAGGGCCGGGGGAGCAGTACTTC. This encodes CASSEAGGPGEQYF.

CDR3 protein: CASSLTRDSTEAFF. The CDR3 DNA is TGTGCCAGCAGCCTCACGAGGGACAGCACTGAAGCTTTCTTT. V gene TRBV7-2 combines with J gene TRBJ1-1; 7 bases line up with TRBD1. This CDR3 spans 14 amino acids. The germline V gene has CDR1 SGHTA and CDR2 FQGNSA. Trimming cost V 5 bases and J 4 bases; bases outside gene matches: 7.

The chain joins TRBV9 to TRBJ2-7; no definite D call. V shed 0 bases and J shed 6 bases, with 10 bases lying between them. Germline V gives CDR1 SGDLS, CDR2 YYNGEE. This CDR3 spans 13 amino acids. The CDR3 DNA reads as TGTGCCAGCAGCGTAGAGTTAGATGGCGAGCAGTACTTC. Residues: CASSVELDGEQYF.

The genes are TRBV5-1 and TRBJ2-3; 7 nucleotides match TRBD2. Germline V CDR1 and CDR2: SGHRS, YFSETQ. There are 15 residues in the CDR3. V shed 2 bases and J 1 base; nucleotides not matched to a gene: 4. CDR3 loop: CASSLRGVGTDTQYF. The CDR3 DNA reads TGCGCCAGCAGCTTACGGGGGGTGGGCACAGATACGCAGTATTTT.

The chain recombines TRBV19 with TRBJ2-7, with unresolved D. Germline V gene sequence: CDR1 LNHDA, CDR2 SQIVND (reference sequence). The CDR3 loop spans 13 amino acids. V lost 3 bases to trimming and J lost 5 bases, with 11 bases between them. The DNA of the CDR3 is TGTGCCAGTAGTATTGCAGGTCGAGACGAGCAGTACTTC. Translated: CASSIAGRDEQYF.

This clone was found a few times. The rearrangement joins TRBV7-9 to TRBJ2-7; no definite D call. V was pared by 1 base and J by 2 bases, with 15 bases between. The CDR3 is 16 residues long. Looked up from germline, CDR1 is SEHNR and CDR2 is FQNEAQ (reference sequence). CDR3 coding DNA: TGTGCCAGCAGCTTAGAGCATGGGGTCGCCCCCTACGAGCAGTACTTC. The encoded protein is CASSLEHGVAPYEQYF. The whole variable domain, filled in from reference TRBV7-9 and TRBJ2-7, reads DTGVSQNPRHKITKRGQNVTFRCDPISEHNRLYWYRQTLGQGPEFLTYFQNEAQLEKSRLLSDRFSAERPKGSFSTLEIQRTEQGDSAMYLCASSLEHGVAPYEQYFGPGTRLTVT.

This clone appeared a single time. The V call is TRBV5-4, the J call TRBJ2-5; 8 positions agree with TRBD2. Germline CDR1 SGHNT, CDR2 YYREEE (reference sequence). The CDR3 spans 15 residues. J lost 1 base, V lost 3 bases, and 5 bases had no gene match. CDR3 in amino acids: CASSSAGGPQETQYF. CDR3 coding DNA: TGTGCCAGCAGCTCCGCGGGGGGCCCCCAAGAGACCCAGTACTTC.

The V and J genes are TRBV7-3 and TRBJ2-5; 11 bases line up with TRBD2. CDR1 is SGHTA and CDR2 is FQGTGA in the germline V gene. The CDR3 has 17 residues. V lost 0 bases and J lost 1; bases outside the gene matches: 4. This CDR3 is CASSLTGGTSGQETQYF. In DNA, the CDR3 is TGTGCCAGCAGCTTAACGGGTGGGACTAGCGGCCAAGAGACCCAGTACTTC.

The CDR3, as DNA: TGTGCCAGCGCACTCGGGGGGGCGGCAGATACGCAGTATTTT. Its protein product is CASALGGAADTQYF. V usage is TRBV7-2 and J usage is TRBJ2-3, with 8 bases aligning to TRBD2. V was pared by 8 bases and J by 4 bases, with 8 bases of the junction left unmatched. Germline CDR1 is SGHTA and CDR2 is FQGNSA. The CDR3 loop spans 14 amino acids.